Sequencing of this T cell receptor beta chain was carried out in a study of T cell repertoires in cytomegalovirus infection. Looking at the study overall: Use of recently identified HLA-C-restricted and well-studied HLA-B-restricted CMV epitopes was part of the study.

MiXCR, applied by TCRdb to the reads, yields one record per CDR3 protein. The table records hundreds of thousands of distinct CDR3 sequences, roughly 33% of them present only once. Germline V CDR1 and CDR2: MNHEY, SMNVEV (reference sequence). Trimming shortened V by 4 bases and J by 1 base, and 10 bases separated the two germline ends. CDR3 length: 14 amino acids. Broader study findings: Predominance within the ex vivo response was attributable to HLA-C-restricted CMV-specific TCR beta clonotypes.

Many counts were recorded for this clonotype. Its antigen is undetermined. The sequence came from a human donor in good health (CMV status not recorded). Some clones in this sample may be carry-over from other donors' samples. Sample: cultured CD8+ T cells from PBMCs, taken from culture after CMV antigen stimulation. The chain links TRBV27 to TRBJ1-1; D is possibly TRBD1 (6 bases). CDR3 in amino acids: CASSYGGGNTEAFF. DNA for the CDR3: TGTGCCAGCAGTTACGGAGGGGGGAACACTGAAGCTTTCTTT.